These 20 T cell receptor beta chains came from one sample sequenced in a study of CD8+ T cells in alopecia areata. As to treatment: oral pan-JAK inhibitor, 5-10 mg twice daily. Sequencing used cDNA as its template, made by extracting RNA and reverse transcribing it. Sequenced by immunoSEQ multiplex PCR; TCRdb stores in-frame clones only, minus some. The sample comprises about 210,000 clones, less than 50% of which are singletons, and about 2.4% rests with the top ten. The sample in question was CD4+ T cells sorted from blood, obtained around week 37, from a patient treated with tofacitinib. The receptors here all came from a human donor with alopecia areata.

The genes are TRBV20-1 and TRBJ2-3; D ambiguous. V shed 6 bases and J shed 4 bases, with 8 bases lying between them. Looked up from germline, CDR1 is DFQATT and CDR2 is SNEGSKA (reference sequence). The CDR3 is 11 amino acids. CDR3 nucleotides: TGCAGTGCGAGTAGGGCAGATACGCAGTATTTT. Encoded protein: CSASRADTQYF.

This clone occurred a few times. The sample has other DNA sequences that encode this CDR3 too. The V gene is TRBV30, the J gene TRBJ1-4; 8 bases are shared with TRBD1. The CDR3 is made up of 16 amino acids. After removal of 5 bases from V and 0 bases from J, the junction contained 8 bases not matched to a gene. Per the germline V gene, CDR1 is GTSNPN and CDR2 is SVGIG (reference sequence). CDR3 sequence: CAWGQGLISTNEKLFF. The DNA of the CDR3 is TGTGCCTGGGGACAGGGTCTCATCTCAACTAATGAAAAACTGTTTTTT.

The chain links TRBV4-1 to TRBJ1-4, with a tentative D call TRBD1 (5 bases). Deletions cut 0 bases from V and 10 bases from J, with 9 bases between. This CDR3 is 13 amino acids long. Looked up from germline, CDR1 is MGHRA and CDR2 is YSYEKL. CDR3 bases: TGCGCCAGCAGCCAAGAGGGGCGACGAAAACTGTTTTTT. Translating gives CASSQEGRRKLFF.

A single count supports this clone. The rearrangement links TRBV21-1 to TRBJ2-5; the table's D call, TRBD2, was not checked against the DNA. TRBV21-1 is a pseudogene locus. This CDR3 spans 16 amino acids. The CDR3 nucleotides read TGTGCCAGCAGCAAAGAATCGGAGACCAACCAAGAGACCCAGTACTTC. Translated, it gives CASSKESETNQETQYF.

The chain carries TRBV5-4 and TRBJ2-5; 11 bases are shared with TRBD2. The CDR3 is 16 residues long. Trimming took 1 base from V and 5 from J; bases not matched to a gene: 7. CDR1 and CDR2 (germline): SGHNT, YYREEE (reference sequence). The CDR3, as DNA: TGTGCCAGCAGCTTGAAGACTAGCGGGAATCGTGAGACCCAGTACTTC. This encodes CASSLKTSGNRETQYF. Variable domain in full (rest from reference TRBV5-4 and TRBJ2-5): ETGVTQSPTHLIKTRGQQVTLRCSSQSGHNTVSWYQQALGQGPQFIFQYYREEENGRGNFPPRFSGLQFPNYSSELNVNALELDDSALYLCASSLKTSGNRETQYFGPGTRLLVL.

The gene calls are TRBV7-2 and TRBJ2-6; D is unclear. CDR1 SGHTA and CDR2 FQGNSA come from the germline V gene. Between the trimmed V and J ends, which lost 7 bases and 4 bases, there was a span of 2 bases. The CDR3 runs to 11 residues. CDR3 coding DNA: TGTGCCAGCACGGGGGCCAACGTCCTGACTTTC. This gives the protein CASTGANVLTF.

The chain carries TRBV15 and TRBJ2-7; 8 nucleotides align to TRBD2. With V trimmed by 2 bases and J by 7 bases, 7 bases remained unmatched. The germline CDR1 and CDR2 sequences are LNHNV and YYDKDF (reference sequence). The CDR3 contains 14 residues. This CDR3 is CATSRPGVAGEQYF. CDR3 bases: TGTGCCACCAGCAGACCCGGGGTAGCGGGAGAGCAGTACTTC.

This clone was seen a handful of times. This rearrangement joins TRBV7-2 to TRBJ2-4, with D perhaps assigned TRBD1 or TRBD2 (5 bases each). V was pared by 5 bases and J by 1 base, with 12 bases between. Germline loops: CDR1 SGHTA, CDR2 FQGNSA. The CDR3 loop spans 15 amino acids. This chain's CDR3 is CASSLRGVAKNIQYF. DNA of the CDR3: TGTGCCAGCAGCCTAAGGGGAGTCGCCAAAAACATTCAGTACTTC.

The genes are TRBV29-1 and TRBJ2-3, with D unclear. The germline CDR1 and CDR2 sequences are SQVTM and ANQGSEA. There are 13 residues in the CDR3. V was cut by 4 bases and J by 2 bases, with 10 bases left in between. The CDR3 DNA reads TGCAGCGTTGTTTTGGTCCTCACAGATACGCAGTATTTT. It translates to CSVVLVLTDTQYF.

This clone was counted between two and nine times. The V and J genes are TRBV11-2 and TRBJ2-3; 7 nucleotides match TRBD1. The CDR3 runs to 15 residues. With V trimmed by 6 bases and J by 0 bases, 6 bases remained unmatched. Germline-derived CDR1 and CDR2 are SGHAT and FQNNGV. CDR3 loop: CASRPPGQSTDTQYF. CDR3 nucleotides: TGTGCCAGCAGGCCACCGGGACAGAGCACAGATACGCAGTATTTT.

This clone was counted only a few times. The chain is built from TRBV29-1 and TRBJ1-1; tentative D call: TRBD1 (5 bases). Trimming removed 4 bases from V and 6 bases from J, with 18 bases in between. CDR3 length: 14 residues. The germline V gene encodes CDR1 SQVTM and CDR2 ANQGSEA. The CDR3 sequence: CSVAGTLGIPEAFF. Written as DNA, the CDR3 is TGCAGCGTTGCGGGGACCCTAGGGATCCCTGAAGCTTTCTTT.

V gene TRBV6-1 combines with J gene TRBJ2-4; D remains ambiguous. CDR1 and CDR2 (germline): MNHNS, SASEGT. This CDR3 has 13 residues. The germline V and J ends were trimmed by 7 bases and 0 bases, with 7 bases remaining between them. In DNA form, the CDR3 reads TGTGCCAGCACCGGGTCAGCCAAAAACATTCAGTACTTC. Amino acids: CASTGSAKNIQYF.

This clone has more than one count but fewer than ten. This chain uses TRBV5-1 with TRBJ2-1, with D tentatively TRBD2 (5 bases). Germline V gene data show CDR1 as SGHRS and CDR2 as YFSETQ. This CDR3 has 12 amino acids. V dropped 1 base and J dropped 10 bases, with 9 bases sitting between them. CDR3 protein: CASSLTSSEQFF. CDR3 in DNA: TGCGCCAGCAGCTTGACTAGTTCGGAGCAGTTCTTC.

The chain couples TRBV2 to TRBJ2-1; D may correspond to TRBD1 or TRBD2 (6 bases each). CDR3 length: 14 amino acids. V was clipped by 7 bases and J by 7 bases, with 17 bases between them. Germline values: CDR1 SNHLY, CDR2 FYNNEI. For the CDR3, the DNA is TGTGCCAGCAAACCACTGGAGGGGGAGAATGAGCAGTTCTTC. Residues: CASKPLEGENEQFF.

The genes are TRBV2 and TRBJ2-5; D call uncertain. The CDR3 has 15 amino acids. Trimming took off 1 base at V and 6 bases at J, with 15 bases between the two ends. Germline CDR1 is SNHLY and CDR2 is FYNNEI. The CDR3 region is CASSEGIRQGKTQYF. The CDR3 DNA is TGTGCCAGCAGTGAAGGGATTCGTCAAGGGAAGACCCAGTACTTC.

V gene TRBV4-1 combines with J gene TRBJ1-3, with no clear D. Germline CDR1 reads MGHRA; CDR2 reads YSYEKL. The V and J ends lost 4 bases and 8 bases respectively, with 12 bases between them. This CDR3 is 13 amino acids long. CDR3 sequence (DNA): TGCGCCAGCAGCCCCGCCCGTGGGGACACCATATATTTT. This gives the protein CASSPARGDTIYF.

The chain employs TRBV7-3 and TRBJ1-6; D remains ambiguous. V was clipped by 2 bases and J by 5 bases, with 7 bases between them. The CDR3 is made up of 14 amino acids. Germline V gene sequence: CDR1 SGHTA, CDR2 FQGTGA. CDR3 loop: CASSLWADNSPLHF. The CDR3 region has the DNA TGTGCCAGCAGCTTATGGGCGGATAATTCACCCCTCCACTTT.

The rearrangement uses TRBV7-2 and TRBJ2-1; D is unclear. Per germline, CDR1 SGHTA and CDR2 FQGNSA. The CDR3 covers 13 residues. V shed 3 bases and J shed 8 bases, with 11 bases lying between them. The DNA of the CDR3 is TGTGCCAGCAGCTTTTCTAGTTCCCATGAGCAGTTCTTC. Amino acid sequence: CASSFSSSHEQFF.

This chain joins TRBV5-1 and TRBJ2-7; a possible D gene is TRBD1 (5 bases). With 0 bases removed from V and 5 bases from J, the gap between germline ends came to 12 bases. CDR3 length equals 14 residues. Per the germline V gene, CDR1 is SGHRS and CDR2 is YFSETQ. This CDR3 reads CASSLVSGSHEQYF. Written as DNA, the CDR3 is TGCGCCAGCAGCTTGGTCTCAGGGTCCCACGAGCAGTACTTC.

V usage is TRBV11-1 and J usage is TRBJ2-7, with D uncertain. Germline CDR1 is SGHAT and CDR2 is FQDESV (reference sequence). V lost 1 base and J lost 3, with 10 bases in between. CDR3 length: 14 amino acids. The CDR3 reads CASSLVVGRYEQYF. For the CDR3, the DNA is TGTGCCAGCAGCTTAGTAGTGGGCCGCTACGAGCAGTACTTC.